Following are 30 T cell receptor beta chains from one sample sequenced in a study of breast tumors, draining lymph nodes, adjacent tissues. Samples came from axillary lymph nodes draining the breast cancer. MiXCR was run by TCRdb on the multiplex PCR reads, yielding one entry per CDR3 protein. This sample has some 170,000 distinct CDR3 sequences, with around 35% found just once. Sequenced: axillary lymph node tissue. Every receptor here comes from a female donor with breast cancer. Some clones in this sample may be carry-over from other donors' samples.

The rearrangement joins TRBV5-5 to TRBJ2-5; D is unclear. Trimming took off 5 bases at V and 1 base at J, with 15 bases between the two ends. Germline CDR1 reads SGHKS; CDR2 reads YYEKEE (reference sequence). CDR3 length: 15 residues. The CDR3 is CASRASAPSQETQYF. The CDR3 DNA follows: TGTGCCAGCAGGGCCAGCGCCCCCTCCCAAGAGACCCAGTACTTC.

Details on this clonotype: A clone one base away is much larger, so this may be a read error. This chain uses TRBV12-3 or TRBV12-4 with TRBJ1-3; D is undetermined. CDR3 length equals 11 residues. Trimming took 3 bases from V and 15 from J, leaving 12 bases between them. The chain's CDR3 is CASSFAHARYF. CDR3 DNA sequence: TGTGCCAGCAGTTTCGCCCACGCCCGATATTTT.

This clonotype was observed at least ten times. The chain employs TRBV9 and TRBJ2-1; 9 bases match TRBD2. V shed 0 bases and J 7 bases; nucleotides not matched to a gene: 5. In germline, CDR1 is SGDLS, CDR2 YYNGEE. This CDR3 comprises 15 residues. The CDR3 loop is CASSVGAGGRNEQFF. The CDR3 DNA reads as TGTGCCAGCAGCGTAGGCGCGGGAGGGCGAAATGAGCAGTTCTTC.

This clonotype was detected many times. The J gene is TRBJ2-1, the V gene TRBV7-2; 8 positions match TRBD2. V lost 2 bases to trimming and J lost 7 bases; unmatched junction nucleotides: 4. Germline CDR1 SGHTA, CDR2 FQGNSA. The CDR3 contains 14 residues. The DNA for the CDR3 is TGTGCCAGCAGCTTACAGCCTAGCGGGAATGAGCAGTTCTTC. It encodes CASSLQPSGNEQFF.

This clonotype was seen many times. The V gene is TRBV4-1, the J gene TRBJ2-1; D possibly matches TRBD1 or TRBD2 (5 bases each). Trimming pared 0 bases from V and 5 bases from J, leaving 11 bases between. The CDR3 contains 15 residues. Per germline, CDR1 MGHRA and CDR2 YSYEKL. CDR3 coding DNA: TGCGCCAGCAGCCAAGAGGGGCAAGCGGACAATGAGCAGTTCTTC. Protein sequence: CASSQEGQADNEQFF.

In this sample, this clonotype turned up many times. The V gene is TRBV19, the J gene TRBJ1-4; 7 bases are a match to TRBD1. The junction had 4 bases not matched to a gene; V was cut back by 5 bases and J by 4 bases. The CDR3 length is 14 residues. Germline assignment: CDR1 LNHDA and CDR2 SQIVND (reference sequence). The CDR3 reads CASSPTGVNEKLFF. In DNA form, the CDR3 reads TGTGCCAGTAGTCCTACAGGGGTTAATGAAAAACTGTTTTTT.

As concerns this clonotype: The junction differs from germline at one of its ends, possibly a read error. This chain links TRBV5-1 with TRBJ1-2; the match to TRBD1 covers 9 bases. CDR3 size: 14 residues. Germline V gives CDR1 SGHRS, CDR2 YFSETQ. CDR3 region: CASSLGQGVYGCTF. CDR3 bases: TGCGCCAGCAGCTTGGGACAGGGGGTGTATGGCTGCACCTTC.

This clonotype was counted a few times. The rearrangement links TRBV29-1 to TRBJ1-1; 12 bases are a match to TRBD1. Germline V gene sequence: CDR1 SQVTM, CDR2 ANQGSEA. The CDR3 consists of 14 residues. The trim removed 4 bases at V and 8 bases at J, leaving 8 bases unmatched. Written as DNA, the CDR3 is TGCAGCGTTGGCCTGGGACAGGGGGCGCGGGAAGCTTTCTTT. It specifies CSVGLGQGAREAFF.

In this sample, this clonotype turned up many times. V usage is TRBV5-6 and J usage is TRBJ1-2, with a possible D match to TRBD1 (5 bases). This CDR3 contains 14 residues. Trimming stripped 0 bases from V and 3 bases from J, with 9 bases between. In germline, CDR1 is SGHDT, CDR2 YYEEEE. In DNA, the CDR3 is TGTGCCAGCAGCTTGGAAGGGGCCGACTATGGCTACACCTTC. It codes for CASSLEGADYGYTF.

J is TRBJ1-4 and V is TRBV7-9; the D is unclear. This CDR3 contains 17 residues. Per the germline V gene, CDR1 is SEHNR and CDR2 is FQNEAQ (reference sequence). V was cut by 6 bases and J by 3 bases, with 20 bases left in between. The DNA for the CDR3 is TGTGCCAGCAGGTCGGAGCGGGAACCGTTGGCTAATGAAAAACTGTTTTTT. Translating it yields CASRSEREPLANEKLFF.

This clonotype was found many times. The V and J genes are TRBV6-8 and TRBJ2-7; D is uncertain. The CDR3 totals 12 residues. Germline V gene lookup returns CDR1 MNHGY and CDR2 SAAAGT. Trimming shortened V by 10 bases and J by 5 bases, and 15 bases separated the two germline ends. In DNA form, the CDR3 reads TGTGCCATGACACTCCGCCGGGACGAGCAGTACTTC. This gives the protein CAMTLRRDEQYF.

This clonotype has a count of ten or more. The rearrangement uses TRBV18 and TRBJ2-2; D not certain. Germline V gene lookup returns CDR1 KGHSH and CDR2 LQKENI. There are 13 residues in the CDR3. Trimming cost V 4 bases and J 3 bases, with 6 bases left between them. As DNA, the CDR3 is TGTGCCAGCTCACTAGAATACACCGGGGAGCTGTTTTTT. Translated, it gives CASSLEYTGELFF.

This clonotype showed up just a few times. A much more abundant neighbour one base away suggests this may be a read error. Because it lacks the conserved phenylalanine or tryptophan at the end, this CDR3 is likely a read error. This chain uses TRBV14 with TRBJ2-7; possible D gene TRBD1, 5 bases. The V gene's germline CDR1 is SGHDN and CDR2 FVKESK. Trimming took off 4 bases at V and 2 bases at J, with 9 bases between the two ends. The CDR3 consists of 13 residues. DNA for the CDR3: TGTGCCAGCAGCCCGATGGGGCCCTACGAGCAGTACTCC. Its translation is CASSPMGPYEQYS.

The V call is TRBV7-9, the J call TRBJ1-5; possibly TRBD1 for D (6 bases). CDR3 length: 15 residues. Germline assignment: CDR1 SEHNR and CDR2 FQNEAQ (reference sequence). With 2 bases removed from V and 9 bases from J, the gap between germline ends came to 17 bases. The CDR3 region has the DNA TGTGCCAGCAGCTTAAAAGGGGGGATAGATCTGCCCCAGCATTTT. Translation gives CASSLKGGIDLPQHF.

The chain combines TRBV7-2 with TRBJ1-2, with D tentatively TRBD1 (5 bases). The germline gives CDR1 SGHTA, CDR2 FQGNSA. The CDR3 spans 13 residues. Trimming cost V 1 base and J 4 bases, with 7 bases left between them. CDR3 protein: CASSLEGTYGYTF. In nucleotides, the CDR3 is TGTGCCAGCAGCTTAGAGGGGACCTATGGCTACACCTTC.

The chain is built from TRBV20-1 and TRBJ2-7; 9 bases agree with TRBD1. V gave up 0 bases and J gave up 4 bases; unmatched junction bases: 7. The CDR3 runs to 15 residues. The V gene's germline CDR1 is DFQATT and CDR2 SNEGSKA (reference sequence). The CDR3 coding sequence is TGCAGTGCTAGAGATTCCGGGACAGGGAGGTACGAGCAGTACTTC. Translation: CSARDSGTGRYEQYF.

Remarks on this clonotype: A clone one base away is much larger, so this may be a read error. V usage is TRBV7-9 and J usage is TRBJ2-3; 10 bases fit TRBD2. In germline, CDR1 is SEHNR, CDR2 FQNEAQ (reference sequence). The CDR3 is 15 residues long. The trim removed 6 bases at V and 1 base at J, leaving 4 bases unmatched. The CDR3 is CASSALAGGTDTQYF. In nucleotides, the CDR3 is TGTGCCAGCAGTGCCCTAGCGGGGGGCACAGATACGCAGTATTTT.

This clonotype occurred many times. V gene TRBV5-8 combines with J gene TRBJ1-5; no reliable D call. V lost 0 bases to trimming and J lost 3 bases, with 10 bases between them. This CDR3 is 15 amino acids long. Germline lookup yields CDR1 SGHTS and CDR2 YDEGEE. The CDR3 reads CASSLVGQVNQPQHF. The CDR3 nucleotides read TGTGCCAGCAGCTTGGTAGGGCAGGTCAATCAGCCCCAGCATTTT.

This clonotype was seen at least ten times. V usage is TRBV12-3 or TRBV12-4 and J usage is TRBJ1-6, with 10 bases fitting TRBD1. The CDR3 extends over 14 amino acids. V was pared by 6 bases and J by 8 bases, with 4 bases of the junction left unmatched. The DNA of the CDR3 is TGTGCCAGCAGCCAGACAGGGGGCGATTCACCCCTCCACTTT. Its protein is CASSQTGGDSPLHF.

With regard to this clonotype: One end of the junction varies from germline; a read error may be responsible. This chain links TRBV4-1 with TRBJ2-7; 8 positions agree with TRBD2. This CDR3 is 18 amino acids long. The germline gives CDR1 MGHRA, CDR2 YSYEKL. Here the CDR3 DNA reads TGCGCCAGCAACCAAGATGGGGCTGGGCGGGGGGTTTTTAAAGAGCAGTACTTC. It translates to CASNQDGAGRGVFKEQYF.

This clonotype was seen ten or more times. The chain has TRBV3-1 and TRBJ2-1; tentative D call: TRBD2 (5 bases). Per the germline V gene, CDR1 is LGHDT and CDR2 is YNNKEL (reference sequence). V was trimmed by 2 bases and J by 8 bases, leaving 13 bases between them. The CDR3 spans 14 residues. CDR3 region: CASSQTSILDEQFF. CDR3 bases: TGTGCCAGCAGCCAAACTAGTATTCTCGATGAGCAGTTCTTC.

In this sample, this clonotype turned up many times. V gene TRBV7-8 combines with J gene TRBJ1-2, with D unclear. The CDR3 sequence is 17 residues long. V lost 5 bases, J lost 0 bases, and 19 bases lay in between. The V gene's germline CDR1 is SGHVS and CDR2 FQNEAQ. The CDR3 DNA is TGTGCCAGCAGCCCGCTAGATGGGGTACTTGCTAACTATGGCTACACCTTC. It encodes CASSPLDGVLANYGYTF.

This clonotype was observed at least ten times. This rearrangement joins TRBV11-2 to TRBJ1-3; possibly TRBD1 for D (6 bases). Germline V gives CDR1 SGHAT, CDR2 FQNNGV. V lost 7 bases to trimming and J lost 2 bases, with 15 bases between them. The CDR3 runs to 15 residues. The CDR3 loop reads CASTSRGGPGNTIYF. In DNA, the CDR3 is TGTGCCAGCACCTCCAGGGGAGGACCTGGAAACACCATATATTTT.

In its sample, this clonotype was seen many times. V gene TRBV9 combines with J gene TRBJ2-5; D ambiguous. This CDR3 region has 15 residues. Germline CDR1 reads SGDLS; CDR2 reads YYNGEE. Trimming removed 0 bases at V and 5 bases at J, with 14 bases between. Written as DNA, the CDR3 is TGTGCCAGCAGCGTAGGTTCCCGAGACATTGAGACCCAGTACTTC. The encoded protein is CASSVGSRDIETQYF.

Many counts were recorded for this clonotype. V and J are TRBV20-1 and TRBJ2-1; TRBD1 matches at 8 bases. Germline loops: CDR1 DFQATT, CDR2 SNEGSKA (reference sequence). The CDR3 covers 15 residues. V shed 5 bases, J shed 3 bases, and the junction held 9 bases outside the gene matches. The CDR3 DNA is TGCAGTGCTTACCGGACAGGGAATTTCTACAATGAGCAGTTCTTC. It codes for CSAYRTGNFYNEQFF.

CDR3 in amino acids: CAIPRAGGSGELFF. In DNA form, the CDR3 reads TGTGCCATCCCTCGGGCTGGGGGTTCCGGGGAGCTGTTTTTT. The V call is TRBV10-3, the J call TRBJ2-2; D is tentatively TRBD1 or TRBD2 (5 bases each). Trimming took off 8 bases at V and 6 bases at J, with 16 bases between the two ends. The V gene's germline CDR1 is ENHRY and CDR2 SYGVKD. CDR3 length: 14 residues.

This clonotype occurred many times. The chain is built from TRBV18 and TRBJ2-3, with D hard to call. The CDR3 covers 15 residues. The germline V gene encodes CDR1 KGHSH and CDR2 LQKENI. The ends were cut back, 6 bases at V and 4 bases at J, with 17 bases in the middle. The CDR3 loop reads CASSLPRGGPDTQYF. The CDR3 DNA follows: TGTGCCAGCTCTCTCCCGAGAGGTGGCCCAGATACGCAGTATTTT.

This clonotype has a count of ten or more. The rearrangement joins TRBV5-8 to TRBJ1-2, with a weak D call TRBD1 (5 bases). Trimming removed 1 base at V and 4 bases at J, with 17 bases between. Germline CDR1 reads SGHTS; CDR2 reads YDEGEE. The CDR3 is 16 residues long. This CDR3 is CASSLQGGGLLYGYTF. CDR3 coding DNA: TGTGCCAGCAGCTTGCAGGGCGGGGGACTACTCTATGGCTACACCTTC.

This clonotype was observed a single time. V is TRBV20-1 and J is TRBJ1-6; D possibly corresponds to TRBD1 (5 bases). There are 16 residues in the CDR3. Germline V gene lookup returns CDR1 DFQATT and CDR2 SNEGSKA (reference sequence). Deletions cut 5 bases from V and 7 bases from J, with 21 bases between. As DNA, the CDR3 is TGCAGTGCTTTCCATCTGGGGGAGGACCACAATTCACCCCTCCACTTT. It yields the protein CSAFHLGEDHNSPLHF.

In its sample, this clonotype was seen once. This likely comes from a read error, as the CDR3 has no conserved phenylalanine or tryptophan at its end. The rearrangement uses TRBV9 and TRBJ1-2; a possible D gene is TRBD1 (6 bases). Deletions cut 4 bases from V and 4 bases from J, with 20 bases between. Germline V gene sequence: CDR1 SGDLS, CDR2 YYNGEE. The CDR3 runs to 16 residues. CDR3 DNA: TGTGCCAGCAGCCCCACCTTTTCAGGACAGATCTATGGCTACACCTCC. It encodes CASSPTFSGQIYGYTS.